Listed below are T cell receptor beta chains from one sample, sequenced in a study of CD8 T cells in Susac syndrome. TCRdb independently ran MiXCR on the immunoSEQ multiplex PCR reads; one entry per CDR3 protein. The sample includes hundreds of thousands of distinct CDR3 sequences, 85% of them seen just once. Sequencing was carried out using CD8+ T cells from PBMCs. The receptor set was obtained from a human donor with multiple sclerosis. The CDR3 runs from the conserved cysteine through the conserved F or W. The order of the fields is CDR3 protein, J gene, V gene, clone size. The size entry is marked missing in some rows and otherwise reads once, few, many or a size class.

CDR3 protein: CASRLLAGADNEQFF
J gene: TRBJ2-1
V gene: TRBV6-2/TRBV6-3
clone size: .

CDR3 protein: CALDRDALQINEQFF
J gene: TRBJ2-1
V gene: TRBV30
clone size: .

CDR3 protein: CASSLSLQGLYEQYF
J gene: TRBJ2-7
V gene: TRBV27
clone size: few

CDR3 protein: CAWMDSGSLVNF
J gene: TRBJ2-7
V gene: TRBV30
clone size: .

CDR3 protein: CASRTGDTGELFF
J gene: TRBJ2-2
V gene: TRBV7-4
clone size: .

CDR3 protein: CASSREDTQYF
J gene: TRBJ2-3
V gene: TRBV11-2
clone size: once

CDR3 protein: CASSRRLSSYNEQFF
J gene: TRBJ2-1
V gene: TRBV4-1
clone size: .

CDR3 protein: CASSGLGGMNTEAFF
J gene: TRBJ1-1
V gene: TRBV27
clone size: .

CDR3 protein: CAWSVVYTDTQYF
J gene: TRBJ2-3
V gene: TRBV30
clone size: .

CDR3 protein: CASSQAPMTAPGDTQYF
J gene: TRBJ2-3
V gene: TRBV4-1
clone size: .

CDR3 protein: CASSAGGQVYEQYF
J gene: TRBJ2-7
V gene: TRBV27
clone size: .

CDR3 protein: CASSQQGENTEAFF
J gene: TRBJ1-1
V gene: TRBV6-6
clone size: .

CDR3 protein: CASSLWTTNTGELFF
J gene: TRBJ2-2
V gene: TRBV5-5
clone size: .

CDR3 protein: CASSEGGEDTQYF
J gene: TRBJ2-3
V gene: TRBV2
clone size: .

CDR3 protein: CASSDHLLGERPDTQYF
J gene: TRBJ2-3
V gene: TRBV6-1
clone size: once

CDR3 protein: CASSFRSSNQPQHF
J gene: TRBJ1-5
V gene: TRBV28
clone size: .

CDR3 protein: CASSWTGVNTEAFF
J gene: TRBJ1-1
V gene: TRBV11-2
clone size: .

CDR3 protein: CASSSRLPGTSRSSYNEQFF
J gene: TRBJ2-1
V gene: TRBV7-6
clone size: .

CDR3 protein: CASSYSNGVEQYF
J gene: TRBJ2-7
V gene: TRBV6-5
clone size: .

CDR3 protein: CASSVDGTSGYYNEQFF
J gene: TRBJ2-1
V gene: TRBV9
clone size: .